This T cell receptor (beta chain) is from a study of post-analysis software for immune sequencing data. Overall study context: Relapsing-remitting, secondary progressive and progressive-relapsing forms made up the multiple sclerosis disease courses.

The TCR beta cDNA libraries contained unique molecular identifiers. TCRdb processed the PCR reads anew with MiXCR; each CDR3 protein has one entry. Altogether about 540,000 distinct CDR3 sequences are present, roughly 34% being singletons, with the ten largest covering around 6.1%. As to this clonotype: No antigen is known for it.

Trimming took 1 base from V and 8 from J, leaving 9 bases between them. CDR3 length equals 13 residues. CDR1 is KGHSH and CDR2 is LQKENI in the germline V gene. Study-level findings and limits: The study found TRBV5-6, TRBV5-1 and TRBV20-1 among a few TRBV segments more frequent in patients than controls.

Source material: blood. The clonotype originates from a girl aged 2-17 years with multiple sclerosis. V gene TRBV18 combines with J gene TRBJ2-1; D is tentatively TRBD1 or TRBD2 (6 bases each). CDR3 in amino acids: CASSPQGEDEQFF. CDR3 nucleotide sequence: TGTGCCAGCTCACCACAGGGGGAGGATGAGCAGTTCTTC.